The present T cell receptor beta chain was sequenced within a study of T cells in Graves' hyperthyroidism and ophthalmopathy. This clonotype was detected ten times or more. The CDR3 loop spans 15 amino acids. Trimming stripped 0 bases from V and 6 bases from J, with 14 bases between. Germline values: CDR1 ENHRY, CDR2 SYGVKD. Amplified regions were TCR beta CDR3 sequences from RNA transcripts. The HTBI primer set served for first-round RT-PCR of the TCR CDR3. TCRdb re-called the multiplex PCR reads with MiXCR, one entry per CDR3 protein. The data contain roughly 180,000 distinct CDR3 sequences, just under 9.5% of them seen just once; the ten biggest clones take up 22%.

The chain has TRBV10-3 and TRBJ1-1; D uncertain. This clonotype originated in a woman between 18 and 29 years old with Graves' hyperthyroidism that later progressed to Graves' ophthalmopathy. The sequenced sample was blood. The CDR3 here is CAISESMGLFSEAFF. The CDR3 region has the DNA TGTGCCATCAGTGAGTCGATGGGCTTGTTCTCTGAAGCTTTCTTT.